This T cell receptor (beta chain) was sequenced during a study of blood T cell repertoires in COVID-19. Study information: Donors in the United States, Italy and Spain gave samples during acute or convalescent COVID-19.

This clone was observed a handful of times. Trimming removed 4 bases at V and 4 bases at J, with 20 bases between. There are 16 residues in the CDR3. The V gene's germline CDR1 is LGHNA and CDR2 YNFKEQ. Participants had their cohort set by participant-reported clinical history. The assay was immunoSEQ multiplex PCR, and TCRdb's table has in-frame clones only and misses some. The sample holds under 450,000 clones, under 85% seen once. The sample consisted of PBMCs or T cells enriched from blood (not recorded which). This chain joins TRBV4-2 and TRBJ2-7; D is possibly TRBD2 (6 bases). This TCR derives from a woman aged 45-59 years who had recovered from COVID-19. The CDR3 nucleotides are TGTGCCAGCAGCCCGCGGGGCTCCCTCTCTCCATACGAGCAGTACTTC. This gives the protein CASSPRGSLSPYEQYF.